This TCR beta chain was sequenced for a study of T cells in Graves' hyperthyroidism and ophthalmopathy. This CDR3 region has 13 residues. The germline V gene encodes CDR1 DFQATT and CDR2 SNEGSKA (reference sequence). Trimming pared 5 bases from V and 2 bases from J, leaving 13 bases between. Researchers took RNA transcripts and amplified the TCR beta CDR3 regions from them. Using the HTBI primer set, a first-round RT-PCR was run on the TCR CDR3. MiXCR, applied by TCRdb to the multiplex PCR reads, yields one record per CDR3 protein. The sample has about 740,000 distinct CDR3 sequences; 12% to 15% are singletons.

The sample comprised blood. The TCR comes from a woman between 18 and 29 years old with Graves' hyperthyroidism. The rearrangement links TRBV20-1 to TRBJ2-7, with D tentatively TRBD2 (6 bases). CDR3 protein: CSAGLARTYEQYF. The DNA for the CDR3 is TGCAGTGCTGGCCTAGCGCGGACCTACGAGCAGTACTTC.